The 24 T cell receptor beta chains listed next were all sequenced from one sample in a study of immune evolution from preneoplasia to lung adenocarcinoma (dated by TCRdb to the early 2020s). The receptor library was made with the immunoSEQ multiplex PCR assay. Sourced from immuneACCESS, this table was stored by TCRdb with only in-frame sequences that have V and J called. A share of the clones is absent; for the studies checked, an unresolved V gene accounts for under half, and the remainder has no known explanation. The table for this sample lists 20,000 to 25,000 clones; over 70% of them were counted only once. The ten largest clones represent roughly 5.9% of the sample. The source material was FFPE invasive lung adenocarcinoma tissue. The sample's cell subset or site label, in plain terms: frankly invasive lung adenocarcinoma (ADC). The receptors here all came from a person aged 55 to 75 with lung adenocarcinoma.

The V call is TRBV6-4, the J call TRBJ2-2; possibly TRBD1 for D (6 bases). V was clipped by 2 bases and J by 1 base, with 11 bases between them. Looked up from germline, CDR1 is MRHNA and CDR2 is SNTAGT. CDR3 length: 16 amino acids. The CDR3 region is CASSDRPGQNTGELFF. The DNA of the CDR3 is TGTGCCAGCAGTGACAGACCGGGACAGAACACCGGGGAGCTGTTTTTT.

This clone was detected once. The DNA for the CDR3 is TGTGCCAGCAGCTTAGCGGGGGCGGTTGAGCAGTTCTTC. Protein: CASSLAGAVEQFF. This chain links TRBV7-9 with TRBJ2-1; D may be TRBD1 (6 bases). The CDR3 loop spans 13 amino acids. Germline values: CDR1 SEHNR, CDR2 FQNEAQ (reference sequence). V was trimmed by 0 bases and J by 9 bases, leaving 9 bases between them.

CDR3 loop: CASSVGQGRTDTQYF. Written as DNA, the CDR3 is TGTGCCAGCAGCGTAGGACAGGGGAGGACAGATACGCAGTATTTT. The rearrangement uses TRBV11-3 and TRBJ2-3; 9 bases fit TRBD1. The germline V gene encodes CDR1 SGHNT and CDR2 YENEEA. The CDR3 is 15 amino acids. With V trimmed by 5 bases and J by 3 bases, 6 bases remained unmatched.

This clone was picked up one time. This rearrangement joins TRBV7-7 to TRBJ2-1; possible D gene TRBD1, 5 bases. V lost 5 bases, J lost 0 bases, and 8 bases lay in between. The CDR3 contains 14 residues. Germline V gene sequence: CDR1 SSHAT, CDR2 FNYEAQ (reference sequence). In DNA form, the CDR3 reads TGTGCCAGCAGCCAGGGTGGCTCCTACAATGAGCAGTTCTTC. Its protein is CASSQGGSYNEQFF.

The rearrangement joins TRBV7-2 to TRBJ1-1; no clear D. Trimming shortened V by 1 base and J by 1 base, and 4 bases separated the two germline ends. This CDR3 has 13 residues. Germline CDR1 reads SGHTA; CDR2 reads FQGNSA. The CDR3 here is CASSLEANTEAFF. In DNA, the CDR3 is TGTGCCAGCAGCTTAGAGGCGAACACTGAAGCTTTCTTT.

The chain joins TRBV5-1 to TRBJ2-5; TRBD2 matches 8 bases. V was pared by 6 bases and J by 4 bases, with 5 bases of the junction left unmatched. The CDR3 is 13 amino acids. Per germline, CDR1 SGHRS and CDR2 YFSETQ. CDR3 loop: CASNPGGVETQYF. CDR3 nucleotides: TGCGCCAGCAACCCGGGGGGGGTAGAGACCCAGTACTTC.

This chain connects TRBV28 to TRBJ2-7; possibly TRBD1 for D (6 bases). Germline V gives CDR1 MDHEN, CDR2 SYDVKM. The germline V and J ends were trimmed by 3 bases and 2 bases, with 14 bases remaining between them. The CDR3 spans 15 residues. This chain's CDR3 is CASSFPRDNTYEQYF. Here the CDR3 DNA reads TGTGCCAGCAGTTTCCCCCGGGACAATACCTACGAGCAGTACTTC.

The J gene is TRBJ2-1, the V gene TRBV6-5; D uncertain. The CDR3 has 11 residues. The V and J ends lost 5 bases and 10 bases respectively, with 9 bases between them. Germline V lookup: CDR1 MNHEY, CDR2 SVGAGI. CDR3 sequence reads: CASSTLGEQFF. The CDR3 DNA is TGTGCCAGCAGTACCCTCGGGGAGCAGTTCTTC.

The chain links TRBV7-9 to TRBJ2-1; D is ambiguous. CDR1 is SEHNR, CDR2 FQNEAQ, per germline (reference sequence). There are 13 residues in the CDR3. The ends were cut back, 3 bases at V and 6 bases at J, with 9 bases in the middle. The CDR3 protein is CASSLSARNEQFF. The DNA for the CDR3 is TGTGCCAGCAGCTTGTCCGCCCGCAATGAGCAGTTCTTC. Using reference TRBV7-9 and TRBJ2-1 for the parts outside the CDR3, the full variable domain is DTGVSQNPRHKITKRGQNVTFRCDPISEHNRLYWYRQTLGQGPEFLTYFQNEAQLEKSRLLSDRFSAERPKGSFSTLEIQRTEQGDSAMYLCASSLSARNEQFFGPGTRLTVL.

The chain carries TRBV18 and TRBJ2-3; D is unresolved. Per the germline V gene, CDR1 is KGHSH and CDR2 is LQKENI. The CDR3 has 11 amino acids. Trimming cost V 5 bases and J 4 bases, with 4 bases left between them. The CDR3 region is CASSSADTQYF. The CDR3, as DNA: TGTGCCAGCTCATCCGCAGATACGCAGTATTTT. Full variable domain (outside the CDR3, taken from reference TRBV18 and TRBJ2-3): NAGVMQNPRHLVRRRGQEARLRCSPMKGHSHVYWYRQLPEEGLKFMVYLQKENIIDESGMPKERFSAEFPKEGPSILRIQQVVRGDSAAYFCASSSADTQYFGPGTRLTVL.

The chain links TRBV5-6 to TRBJ2-3; 8 bases align to TRBD2. This CDR3 is 16 amino acids long. Germline V gene data show CDR1 as SGHDT and CDR2 as YYEEEE. V was pared by 3 bases and J by 6 bases, with 12 bases of the junction left unmatched. The CDR3 DNA reads TGTGCCAGCAGCTCCCTGCGGGGGGCCGCACTTGATACGCAGTATTTT. Amino acid sequence: CASSSLRGAALDTQYF.

This chain links TRBV18 with TRBJ2-1; D might be TRBD2 (6 bases). The germline CDR1 and CDR2 sequences are KGHSH and LQKENI. The CDR3 is 13 amino acids. Trimming left V 2 bases short and J 10 bases short, with 12 bases between. CDR3 protein: CASSPVLADEQFF. The CDR3 DNA sequence: TGTGCCAGCTCACCAGTACTAGCAGACGAGCAGTTCTTC.

The table lists this clone with a count of one. CDR3 sequence: CASSRGPGLELPDTQYF. The CDR3 nucleotides read TGTGCCAGCAGCCGAGGACCGGGACTAGAATTACCAGATACGCAGTATTTT. This rearrangement joins TRBV14 to TRBJ2-3; 8 nucleotides line up with TRBD2. Trimming took 4 bases from V and 4 from J; bases not matched to a gene: 13. The CDR3 runs 17 residues. Per germline, CDR1 SGHDN and CDR2 FVKESK.

This clone rates as medium-sized. This chain joins TRBV10-2 and TRBJ2-7, with 7 bases that match TRBD2. Germline CDR1 reads WSHSY; CDR2 reads SAAADI. J gave up 0 bases and V 2 bases, and 10 bases lay outside the gene matches. The CDR3 totals 17 residues. CDR3 sequence reads: CASSELYLLASSYEQYF. The CDR3 nucleotides read TGCGCCAGCAGTGAGCTCTATCTACTAGCGAGCTCCTACGAGCAGTACTTC.

This clone was detected a few times. The DNA for the CDR3 is TGTGCCAGCAGCCGAGTTAGCGGGATAGCCGAGCAGTACTTC. It encodes CASSRVSGIAEQYF. J is TRBJ2-7 and V is TRBV7-2, with 8 bases identical to TRBD2. V shed 5 bases, J shed 6 bases, and the junction held 9 bases outside the gene matches. Germline V gives CDR1 SGHTA, CDR2 FQGNSA. This CDR3 has 14 residues.

The chain joins TRBV7-9 to TRBJ2-2; 9 bases map to TRBD1. This CDR3 is built from 15 residues. Germline values: CDR1 SEHNR, CDR2 FQNEAQ (reference sequence). With V trimmed by 4 bases and J by 6 bases, 6 bases remained unmatched. This CDR3 is CASSSWDREAGELFF. CDR3 DNA: TGTGCCAGCAGCTCCTGGGACAGGGAGGCCGGGGAGCTGTTTTTT.

The rearrangement joins TRBV14 to TRBJ1-2, with a weak D call TRBD1 (6 bases). The CDR3 is made up of 16 amino acids. V was clipped by 4 bases and J by 5 bases, with 20 bases between them. The germline gives CDR1 SGHDN, CDR2 FVKESK. The CDR3 sequence is CASSPALSGANYGYTF. The CDR3 coding sequence is TGTGCCAGCAGCCCAGCCCTCTCGGGGGCAAATTATGGCTACACCTTC.

The gene calls are TRBV25-1 and TRBJ2-3, with TRBD1 matching 10 bases. The CDR3 is made up of 14 amino acids. With V trimmed by 5 bases and J by 7 bases, 6 bases remained unmatched. Per germline, CDR1 MGHDK and CDR2 SYGVNS. The CDR3 bases are TGTGCCAGCAGTAACCCGGGACAGGGGAATACGCAGTATTTT. Translation gives CASSNPGQGNTQYF.

The rearrangement uses TRBV28 and TRBJ2-3; 9 nucleotides agree with TRBD1. Germline CDR1 and CDR2: MDHEN and SYDVKM. This CDR3 has 17 amino acids. Germline trimming cut 4 bases from V and 0 bases from J; bases unmatched to any gene: 8. In nucleotides, the CDR3 is TGTGCCAGCAGTTCCCTCCGGGACAGGGCTAGCACAGATACGCAGTATTTT. This gives the protein CASSSLRDRASTDTQYF.

The chain joins TRBV18 to TRBJ2-7; 8 bases are a match to TRBD1. There are 14 residues in the CDR3. CDR1 and CDR2 (germline): KGHSH, LQKENI. Trimming removed 5 bases from V and 3 bases from J; junction bases left unmatched: 6. CDR3 nucleotide sequence: TGTGCCAGCTCAGCTAGCAGGGGGCTCTACGAGCAGTACTTC. It specifies CASSASRGLYEQYF. Supplemented by reference TRBV18 and TRBJ2-7, the full variable domain reads NAGVMQNPRHLVRRRGQEARLRCSPMKGHSHVYWYRQLPEEGLKFMVYLQKENIIDESGMPKERFSAEFPKEGPSILRIQQVVRGDSAAYFCASSASRGLYEQYFGPGTRLTVT.

This CDR3 is CASSPRGASGSYEQFF. CDR3 DNA sequence: TGTGCCAGCAGCCCCCGGGGGGCTAGCGGGAGCTATGAGCAGTTCTTC. The genes are TRBV11-3 and TRBJ2-1; 10 bases match TRBD2. CDR3 size: 16 residues. J gave up 8 bases and V 5 bases, and 12 bases lay outside the gene matches. The V gene's germline CDR1 is SGHNT and CDR2 YENEEA.

The V gene is TRBV19, the J gene TRBJ2-7; 7 bases are a match to TRBD2. V shed 4 bases, J shed 4 bases, and the junction held 4 bases outside the gene matches. The germline CDR1 and CDR2 sequences are LNHDA and SQIVND (reference sequence). The CDR3 is made up of 13 amino acids. The CDR3 nucleotides read TGTGCCAGTAGTACGGGACTAATTTACGAGCAGTACTTC. Protein: CASSTGLIYEQYF.

The sample holds one count of this clone. The chain links TRBV29-1 to TRBJ2-2; D might be TRBD2 (5 bases). The germline V gene has CDR1 SQVTM and CDR2 ANQGSEA. The CDR3 consists of 14 residues. V was cut by 3 bases and J by 4 bases, with 12 bases left in between. The CDR3 spells CSVESPAVTGELFF. The CDR3 region has the DNA TGCAGCGTTGAGTCGCCAGCGGTCACCGGGGAGCTGTTTTTT.

This CDR3 reads CATSRSGQGENEQYF. The CDR3 DNA reads as TGTGCCACCAGCAGATCTGGACAGGGGGAGAACGAGCAGTACTTC. The gene calls are TRBV15 and TRBJ2-7, with 10 positions matching TRBD1. V dropped 2 bases and J dropped 5; count of bases not matched to a gene: 6. This CDR3 contains 15 residues. Germline V gene lookup returns CDR1 LNHNV and CDR2 YYDKDF (reference sequence).